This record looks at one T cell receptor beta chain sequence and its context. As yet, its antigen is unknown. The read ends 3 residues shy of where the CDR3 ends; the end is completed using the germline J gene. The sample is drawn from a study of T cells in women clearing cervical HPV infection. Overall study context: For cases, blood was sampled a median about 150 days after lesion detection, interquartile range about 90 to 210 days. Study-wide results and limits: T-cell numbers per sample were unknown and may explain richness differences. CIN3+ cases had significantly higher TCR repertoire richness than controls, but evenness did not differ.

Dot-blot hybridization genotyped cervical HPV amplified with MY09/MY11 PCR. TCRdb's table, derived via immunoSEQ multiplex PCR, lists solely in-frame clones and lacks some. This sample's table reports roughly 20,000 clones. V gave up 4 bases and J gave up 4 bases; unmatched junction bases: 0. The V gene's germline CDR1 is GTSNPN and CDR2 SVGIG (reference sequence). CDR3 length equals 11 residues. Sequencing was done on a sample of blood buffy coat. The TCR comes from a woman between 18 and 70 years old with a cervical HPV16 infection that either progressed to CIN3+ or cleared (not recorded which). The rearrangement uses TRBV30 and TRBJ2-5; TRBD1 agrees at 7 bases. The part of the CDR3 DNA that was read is TGTGCCTGGACAGGGGGAGAGACC. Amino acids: CAWTGGET. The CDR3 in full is CAWTGGETQYF.